A single sample is the source of the 9 T cell receptor beta chains below, sequenced in a study of tumor-infiltrating lymphocytes in primary liver carcinoma. Constant-region priming of roughly 500 ng total RNA yielded TCR beta cDNA. What produced the TCR beta libraries was three nested multiplex PCR rounds using slightly modified ARM-PCR. In the first two PCR rounds, TRBV1-TRBV30 forward primers were paired with a C-beta reverse primer, and each round lasted approximately 9 cycles. TCRdb re-derived calls from the multiplex PCR reads in MiXCR, one entry per CDR3 protein. The table lists fewer than 350,000 distinct CDR3 sequences, roughly 60% of them singletons. Unsorted whole blood yielded the blood RNA, and germline DNA was also extracted. Sequenced: peripheral blood. The receptor source for this set is a man in his forties with primary liver carcinoma and hepatitis B virus infection.

The chain carries TRBV5-1 and TRBJ2-3, with D perhaps TRBD2 (6 bases). Trimming shortened V by 0 bases and J by 6 bases, and 8 bases separated the two germline ends. Germline V gene lookup returns CDR1 SGHRS and CDR2 YFSETQ. CDR3 length: 13 amino acids. Here the CDR3 DNA reads TGCGCCAGCAGCTTGGCGGGGGTCGATACGCAGTATTTT. Amino acid sequence: CASSLAGVDTQYF.

Notes on this clonotype: This may be a read error: a much more frequent sequence differs by one nucleotide. This is likely a read error, given that the CDR3 carries no conserved phenylalanine or tryptophan at its end. The rearrangement uses TRBV6-5 and TRBJ2-3; D gene unclear. The CDR3 totals 10 residues. Per the germline V gene, CDR1 is MNHEY and CDR2 is SVGAGI. V shed 8 bases and J shed 3 bases, with 3 bases lying between them. The CDR3 sequence: CASGTDTQYL. The CDR3 region has the DNA TGTGCCAGCGGAACAGATACGCAGTATCTT.

Concerning this clonotype itself: Relative to the germline gene, one junction end is altered; a read error may explain this. CDR3 sequence reads: CAGSSTSGGREQFF. DNA for the CDR3: TGTGCCGGCAGCTCGACTAGCGGGGGAAGGGAGCAGTTCTTC. The chain employs TRBV11-1 and TRBJ2-1, with TRBD2 matching 12 bases. The germline V gene has CDR1 SGHAT and CDR2 FQDESV (reference sequence). The CDR3 spans 14 residues.

This clonotype was observed a single time. One base away lies a much larger clone, so this may be a sequencing read error. The chain couples TRBV6-1 to TRBJ2-1, with D possibly TRBD1 on 6 matching bases. The CDR3 sequence is 17 residues long. The V gene lost 8 bases and the J gene lost 1 base, with 21 bases spanning the gap. The germline V gene has CDR1 MNHNS and CDR2 SASEGT. CDR3 DNA: TGTGCCAGCTGTCCAGGGGCAGGGCTCGCTTCCTACAATGAGCAGTTCTTC. Protein sequence: CASCPGAGLASYNEQFF.

The chain is built from TRBV29-1 and TRBJ2-5; 8 bases map to TRBD2. J was trimmed by 5 bases and V by 7 bases; bases with no gene match: 15. The CDR3 is 15 amino acids. Germline CDR1 is SQVTM and CDR2 is ANQGSEA. CDR3: CSATALREAHETQYF. CDR3 nucleotides: TGCAGCGCCACCGCCCTGCGGGAGGCCCATGAGACCCAGTACTTC.

The count of this clonotype is one. The junction does not match germline at one end; this may be a read error. The gene calls are TRBV4-1 and TRBJ2-7; D tentatively reads TRBD1 or TRBD2 (5 bases each). Germline V lookup: CDR1 MGHRA, CDR2 YSYEKL. This CDR3 is 16 amino acids long. The CDR3 reads CASSQGMDTRTYEQHF. The CDR3 nucleotides are TGCGCCAGCAGCCAAGGCATGGACACTAGAACCTACGAGCAGCACTTC.

As regards this clonotype: Because it lacks the conserved phenylalanine or tryptophan at the end, this CDR3 is likely a read error. The chain employs TRBV6-1 and TRBJ1-6; tentatively, D is TRBD1 (6 bases). V dropped 0 bases and J dropped 6 bases, with 12 bases sitting between them. CDR3 length: 16 amino acids. Germline CDR1 MNHNS, CDR2 SASEGT. The CDR3 loop reads CASSEAPGASNSPLHL. The DNA of the CDR3 is TGTGCCAGCAGTGAAGCGCCAGGGGCATCTAATTCACCCCTCCACCTT.

Regarding this clonotype: Given a much more abundant clone one base away, this may be a read error. J is TRBJ2-1 and V is TRBV6-1; 8 bases match TRBD2. Germline CDR1 reads MNHNS; CDR2 reads SASEGT. The length of the CDR3 is 15 residues. The V and J ends lost 4 bases and 0 bases, in that order; junction bases with no gene match: 2. The CDR3 region has the DNA TGTGCCAGCAGTGTGGGGACTAGCTCCTACAATGAGCAGTTCTTC. The encoded protein is CASSVGTSSYNEQFF.

This clonotype has just one count. Its ends do not fully match the called genes, so a read error is possible. The chain couples TRBV11-3 to TRBJ2-6; D not certain. CDR3 length equals 16 residues. Looked up from germline, CDR1 is SGHNT and CDR2 is YENEEA. The CDR3, as DNA: TGTGCCAGCAGCCCTCTCGACATCTCTGGGGTCAACGTCCTGACTTTC. Encoded protein: CASSPLDISGVNVLTF.